The 16 T cell receptor beta chains in this list originate from one sample, sequenced in a study of T cell responses to AZD1222 COVID-19 vaccine. The repertoire was sequenced with immunoSEQ multiplex PCR; TCRdb's copy has only in-frame clones and lacks some. The sample includes roughly 93,000 clones, just under 90% seen only once; the top ten take about 2.7%. The sequencing used peripheral blood, collected on day 0 of MenACWY control vaccination. The receptors come from an adult in good health.

The chain combines TRBV2 with TRBJ1-2, with a tentative D call TRBD1 (5 bases). Germline V gives CDR1 SNHLY, CDR2 FYNNEI. Deletions cut 5 bases from V and 7 bases from J, with 11 bases between. The CDR3 runs 12 residues. The CDR3 nucleotides read TGTGCCAGCAGTCAGGGTAGGGCTGGCTACACCTTC. This codes for CASSQGRAGYTF.

This chain's CDR3 is CASSLIGGSTNEKLFF. The CDR3 nucleotides are TGTGCCAGCAGTTTAATCGGGGGATCAACTAATGAAAAACTGTTTTTT. The V and J genes are TRBV28 and TRBJ1-4, with D perhaps TRBD1 (5 bases). CDR3 length: 16 amino acids. Germline values: CDR1 MDHEN, CDR2 SYDVKM. The V end lost 2 bases, the J end lost 0 bases, and 10 bases lay between the germline ends.

The chain joins TRBV6-1 to TRBJ1-1, with D possibly TRBD1 on 6 matching bases. CDR1 is MNHNS and CDR2 is SASEGT in the germline V gene. V lost 5 bases to trimming and J lost 0 bases, with 13 bases between them. The CDR3 consists of 15 residues. The CDR3 is CASSSTGRVNTEAFF. The CDR3 bases are TGTGCCAGCAGTTCAACAGGGCGGGTGAACACTGAAGCTTTCTTT.

The J gene is TRBJ2-7, the V gene TRBV6-5; D is possibly TRBD2 (6 bases). Trimming pared 6 bases from V and 3 bases from J, leaving 12 bases between. The V gene's germline CDR1 is MNHEY and CDR2 SVGAGI. The length of the CDR3 is 13 residues. The DNA of the CDR3 is TGTGCCAGCAGCCCGACTAGGCGCTACGAGCAGTACTTC. This encodes CASSPTRRYEQYF.

The chain links TRBV30 to TRBJ2-2; 9 bases are a match to TRBD1. V was pared by 4 bases and J by 7 bases, with 10 bases of the junction left unmatched. CDR1 GTSNPN and CDR2 SVGIG come from the germline V gene (reference sequence). There are 15 residues in the CDR3. The CDR3 DNA reads TGTGCCTGGAATTACAGGGGGCTTGAGGACGGGGAGCTGTTTTTT. This gives the protein CAWNYRGLEDGELFF.

V gene TRBV30 combines with J gene TRBJ1-5, with 7 bases fitting TRBD1. Per the germline V gene, CDR1 is GTSNPN and CDR2 is SVGIG (reference sequence). The CDR3 extends over 13 amino acids. CDR3 sequence (DNA): TGTGCATACCGGAAAGGGGGCGGCCAGCCCCAGCATTTT. It specifies CAYRKGGGQPQHF.

The chain couples TRBV2 to TRBJ2-1, with D possibly being TRBD1 or TRBD2 (6 bases each). This CDR3 comprises 12 residues. Germline V gives CDR1 SNHLY, CDR2 FYNNEI. The V end was cut by 8 bases, the J end by 3 bases, with 8 bases between. The CDR3 spells CASGGLYNEQFF. CDR3 nucleotides: TGTGCCAGCGGGGGGCTCTACAATGAGCAGTTCTTC.

This chain joins TRBV6-5 and TRBJ1-2; TRBD1 agrees at 7 bases. CDR3 length: 15 amino acids. Germline-derived CDR1 and CDR2 are MNHEY and SVGAGI. V gave up 0 bases and J gave up 4 bases; unmatched junction bases: 5. This CDR3 is CASSYSGGGGYGYTF. In nucleotides, the CDR3 is TGTGCCAGCAGTTACTCGGGAGGGGGCGGCTATGGCTACACCTTC.

This clone was seen a few times. This chain links TRBV5-3 with TRBJ2-2, with D perhaps matching TRBD1 (5 bases). TRBV5-3 has ORF status, its function being uncertain. The CDR3 loop spans 16 amino acids. The V and J ends lost 4 bases and 9 bases respectively, with 22 bases between them. In nucleotides, the CDR3 is TGTGCCAGAAGCGGGATGATCGGTGAAGCAGGGAGGGAGCTGTTTTTT. This encodes CARSGMIGEAGRELFF.

The rearrangement uses TRBV11-3 and TRBJ1-1, with no clear D. The CDR3 loop spans 12 amino acids. The germline V gene has CDR1 SGHNT and CDR2 YENEEA. The V end lost 4 bases, the J end lost 11 bases, and 14 bases lay between the germline ends. The CDR3 DNA sequence: TGTGCCAGCAGCTCGAGACCCTGGGAGGCTTTCTTT. It encodes CASSSRPWEAFF. The entire variable domain, with the rest obtained from reference TRBV11-3 and TRBJ1-1, is as follows: EAGVVQSPRYKIIEKKQPVAFWCNPISGHNTLYWYLQNLGQGPELLIRYENEEAVDDSQLPKDRFSAERLKGVDSTLKIQPAELGDSAVYLCASSSRPWEAFFGQGTRLTVV.

This sequence joins TRBV5-6 and TRBJ1-2; D not certain. Germline V gives CDR1 SGHDT, CDR2 YYEEEE. CDR3 length: 12 amino acids. The V and J ends lost 1 base and 5 bases respectively, with 6 bases between them. CDR3 nucleotides: TGTGCCAGCAGCTTGCCGGGGTATGGCTACACCTTC. It encodes CASSLPGYGYTF. The whole variable domain, filled in from reference TRBV5-6 and TRBJ1-2, reads DAGVTQSPTHLIKTRGQQVTLRCSPKSGHDTVSWYQQALGQGPQFIFQYYEEEERQRGNFPDRFSGHQFPNYSSELNVNALLLGDSALYLCASSLPGYGYTFGSGTRLTVV.

This chain uses TRBV12-1 with TRBJ1-3. TRBV12-1 is designated a pseudogene. CDR3 length equals 16 residues. The CDR3 reads CASSRGVGRPGNTIYF. CDR3 coding DNA: TGTGCCAGCAGCCGTGGTGTAGGGAGGCCTGGAAACACCATATATTTT.

This chain joins TRBV3-1 (or the pseudogene TRBV3-2) and TRBJ1-2, with TRBD1 identical over 9 bases. CDR1 LGHDT and CDR2 YNNKEL come from the germline V gene (reference sequence). V gave up 4 bases and J gave up 5 bases; unmatched junction bases: 2. This CDR3 comprises 13 residues. For the CDR3, the DNA is TGTGCCAGCAGCCCCGGACAGGGGTATGGCTACACCTTC. This translates into CASSPGQGYGYTF.

The rearrangement links TRBV19 to TRBJ2-7; TRBD1 or TRBD2 may be the D gene (6 bases each). V lost 5 bases and J lost 0, with 14 bases in between. The germline gives CDR1 LNHDA, CDR2 SQIVND (reference sequence). There are 15 residues in the CDR3. The CDR3 loop is CASSLKGGSSYEQYF. For the CDR3, the DNA is TGTGCCAGTAGTCTAAAGGGGGGTTCCTCCTACGAGCAGTACTTC.

This clone was seen only a few times. This chain uses TRBV10-1 with TRBJ1-1; TRBD1 might be the D (5 bases). The germline CDR1 and CDR2 sequences are WNHNN and SYGVQD (reference sequence). This CDR3 has 14 residues. CDR3 sequence reads: CPGGGRGRNTEAFF. CDR3 nucleotide sequence: TGCCCGGGTGGGGGGAGAGGAAGGAACACTGAAGCTTTCTTT.

This clone has more than one count but fewer than ten. The chain uses TRBV23-1 and TRBJ1-2; 7 positions match TRBD1. TRBV23-1 belongs to the ORF category, with a function that is uncertain. There are 13 residues in the CDR3. V was clipped by 6 bases and J by 4 bases; unmatched bases: 5. The CDR3 protein is CASSLGTVYGYTF. Written as DNA, the CDR3 is TGCGCCAGCAGCCTCGGGACAGTCTATGGCTACACCTTC.